This T cell receptor beta chain was obtained from a study of identical twins. One entry per CDR3 protein, called by TCRdb with MiXCR from the 5' RACE reads. The table lists 200,000 to 250,000 distinct CDR3 sequences, approximately 7.8% of them singletons, with around 5% in the top ten. The study's findings and limits: Insertions were fewer in abundant cord blood beta clonotypes, whereas memory repertoires showed none of this pattern. The study found excess low generation probability among twin-shared out-of-frame alpha sequences. Cross-sectional statistical analysis, not tracking of the same donors, underpinned the conclusions.

This clonotype appeared a few times. Its antigen is undetermined. The CDR3 runs to 16 residues. V was pared by 5 bases and J by 5 bases, with 12 bases of the junction left unmatched. CDR1 and CDR2 (germline): MDHEN, SYDVKM. These data were also reused for a study on yellow fever vaccine responses in identical twins.

This chain uses TRBV28 with TRBJ2-1; 7 bases agree with TRBD2. The sample taken for sequencing was CD8+ T cells sorted from blood. The TCR comes from a woman younger than 35 in good health. The CDR3 protein is CASSPQSGGADNEQFF. For the CDR3, the DNA is TGTGCCAGCAGTCCACAATCGGGAGGCGCCGACAATGAGCAGTTCTTC.